Listed here are 20 T cell receptor beta chains from one sample, sequenced in a study of blood T cell repertoires in COVID-19. The protocol was immunoSEQ multiplex PCR, while the TCRdb copy is restricted to in-frame clones and leaves out a portion. The profile shows about 250,000 clones, around 85% of them singletons. Sequencing was carried out using peripheral blood. These receptors originate from a man aged 45-60 years with COVID-19, enrolled during active disease.

The chain recombines TRBV7-8 with TRBJ2-3, with a tentative D call TRBD1 (6 bases). The CDR3 loop spans 19 amino acids. The ends were cut back, 5 bases at V and 1 base at J, with 25 bases in the middle. Germline V gene lookup returns CDR1 SGHVS and CDR2 FQNEAQ. Here the CDR3 DNA reads TGTGCCAGCAGCGACGAACAGGGTTTCGGGACCGATCGCACAGATACGCAGTATTTT. Amino acid sequence: CASSDEQGFGTDRTDTQYF.

This sequence joins TRBV10-3 and TRBJ1-1; D possibly corresponds to TRBD1 (5 bases). V lost 0 bases and J lost 4, with 12 bases in between. CDR1 ENHRY and CDR2 SYGVKD come from the germline V gene. This CDR3 spans 15 amino acids. Here the CDR3 reads CAISESPGVTTEAFF. DNA of the CDR3: TGTGCCATCAGTGAGTCCCCGGGGGTCACCACTGAAGCTTTCTTT.

V and J are TRBV6-2 or TRBV6-3 and TRBJ2-5; possibly TRBD2 for D (7 bases). The CDR3 runs to 17 residues. Germline V CDR1 and CDR2: MNHEY, SVGEGT. V lost 5 bases to trimming and J lost 5 bases, with 24 bases between them. The CDR3 bases are TGTGCCAGCAGTCTCCCCGAGGAAGGGGGGGGCTTTGAGACCCAGTACTTC. It codes for CASSLPEEGGGFETQYF.

This clone was found a few times. This chain joins TRBV30 and TRBJ2-5, with D hard to call. The CDR3 loop spans 10 amino acids. Germline values: CDR1 GTSNPN, CDR2 SVGIG (reference sequence). V was shortened by 5 bases and J by 5 bases, with 6 bases between the two germline ends. The CDR3 bases are TGTGCCTGGGCTGAGGAGACCCAGTACTTC. Translated, it gives CAWAEETQYF.

The V and J genes are TRBV4-1 and TRBJ2-6, with D possibly TRBD2 on 6 matching bases. V was trimmed by 2 bases and J by 0 bases, leaving 8 bases between them. The CDR3 is 16 amino acids. Germline CDR1 reads MGHRA; CDR2 reads YSYEKL. The CDR3 sequence is CASSQTGGSGANVLTF. The DNA of the CDR3 is TGCGCCAGCAGCCAAACCGGGGGCTCTGGGGCCAACGTCCTGACTTTC.

V and J are TRBV5-1 and TRBJ2-4; 7 bases agree with TRBD2. After removal of 4 bases from V and 5 bases from J, the junction contained 6 bases not matched to a gene. Germline CDR1 is SGHRS and CDR2 is YFSETQ. CDR3 length: 14 residues. The CDR3 DNA reads TGCGCCAGCAGCACTAGCGTCCTTGAAAACATTCAGTACTTC. Residues: CASSTSVLENIQYF.

The V call is TRBV4-1, the J call TRBJ2-2; D is unresolved. Trimming took off 0 bases at V and 7 bases at J, with 21 bases between the two ends. CDR1 is MGHRA and CDR2 is YSYEKL in the germline V gene. The CDR3 is 18 amino acids. This CDR3 reads CASSQESRAQLFRGELFF. The CDR3 region has the DNA TGCGCCAGCAGCCAAGAGTCTAGAGCCCAACTCTTTCGCGGGGAGCTGTTTTTT.

This chain uses TRBV6-1 with TRBJ1-3, with 9 bases matching TRBD1. The CDR3 totals 16 residues. The V segment lost 4 bases and the J segment 1 base; nucleotides outside the gene matches: 5. Germline lookup yields CDR1 MNHNS and CDR2 SASEGT. The chain's CDR3 is CASSGRTGDSGNTIYF. CDR3 nucleotide sequence: TGTGCCAGCAGTGGTAGGACAGGGGATTCTGGAAACACCATATATTTT.

CDR3: CASSPRGGTGALHF. The CDR3 bases are TGTGCCAGCAGCCCCCGGGGGGGGACAGGGGCCCTCCACTTT. The chain carries TRBV11-2 and TRBJ1-6; 10 nucleotides agree with TRBD1. With V trimmed by 5 bases and J by 14 bases, 9 bases remained unmatched. The CDR3 totals 14 residues. Germline V gives CDR1 SGHAT, CDR2 FQNNGV.

This clone appeared a few times. The chain is built from TRBV21-1 and TRBJ1-6; TRBD1 is the table's D call and was not checked against the DNA. TRBV21-1 counts as a pseudogene. The CDR3 spans 16 residues. The CDR3 is CASSKGWAGDNSPLHF. CDR3 in DNA: TGTGCCAGCAGCAAAGGGTGGGCAGGGGATAATTCACCCCTCCACTTT.

J is TRBJ2-2 and V is TRBV2, with 7 nucleotides matching TRBD1. The CDR3 length is 16 residues. Germline CDR1 is SNHLY and CDR2 is FYNNEI. The V gene end was trimmed by 5 bases and the J gene end by 1 base; junction bases not matched to a gene: 7. Here the CDR3 reads CASSFQGDLNTGELFF. The CDR3 DNA sequence: TGTGCCAGCAGTTTCCAGGGGGACCTGAACACCGGGGAGCTGTTTTTT.

This chain connects TRBV7-2 to TRBJ2-2; TRBD2 agrees at 15 bases. Trimming took 4 bases from V and 4 from J; bases not matched to a gene: 4. From germline, CDR1 is SGHTA and CDR2 FQGNSA. The CDR3 is 17 residues long. The CDR3: CASSWTSGGGGTGELFF. CDR3 nucleotides: TGTGCCAGCAGCTGGACTAGCGGGGGGGGAGGCACCGGGGAGCTGTTTTTT.

The chain has TRBV4-3 and TRBJ1-1; D is undetermined. The CDR3 is made up of 15 amino acids. Deletions cut 1 base from V and 5 bases from J, with 14 bases between. The germline V gene encodes CDR1 LGHNA and CDR2 YSLEER. The CDR3 DNA reads as TGCGCCAGCAGCCAAGCGGGAGGTTGGAGAACTGAAGCTTTCTTT. Protein product: CASSQAGGWRTEAFF.

This clone came up many times. This chain uses TRBV28 with TRBJ2-5; 7 bases map to TRBD1. V lost 6 bases and J lost 5; bases outside the gene matches: 9. Germline CDR1 MDHEN, CDR2 SYDVKM. The CDR3 has 14 residues. The CDR3 here is CASRTGASPETQYF. CDR3 coding DNA: TGTGCCAGCAGAACAGGGGCGTCCCCGGAGACCCAGTACTTC.

The J gene is TRBJ2-7, the V gene TRBV4-3, with 11 positions matching TRBD1. The trim removed 4 bases at V and 3 bases at J, leaving 5 bases unmatched. Looked up from germline, CDR1 is LGHNA and CDR2 is YSLEER. CDR3 length equals 15 residues. CDR3 in amino acids: CASSLGDRGDYEQYF. Written as DNA, the CDR3 is TGCGCCAGCAGCCTGGGGGACAGGGGGGACTACGAGCAGTACTTC.

V and J are TRBV18 and TRBJ2-3; 11 bases agree with TRBD2. From germline, CDR1 is KGHSH and CDR2 LQKENI. J lost 5 bases, V lost 2 bases, and 3 bases had no gene match. The length of the CDR3 is 15 residues. CDR3 protein: CASSPSLAGGDTQYF. DNA of the CDR3: TGTGCCAGCTCACCAAGTCTAGCGGGGGGAGATACGCAGTATTTT.

This clone was counted a single time. The chain uses TRBV24-1 and TRBJ2-7, with 7 bases lining up with TRBD1. The V gene end was trimmed by 6 bases and the J gene end by 6 bases; junction bases not matched to a gene: 13. This CDR3 spans 15 amino acids. Germline V gene lookup returns CDR1 KGHDR and CDR2 SFDVKD. CDR3 sequence: CATSTGGTGAREQYF. The DNA for the CDR3 is TGTGCCACCAGTACTGGTGGCACAGGGGCGCGCGAGCAGTACTTC.

The chain uses TRBV2 and TRBJ2-2, with 8 positions matching TRBD1. The CDR3 is 14 residues long. Germline CDR1 is SNHLY and CDR2 is FYNNEI. V shed 7 bases and J 1 base; nucleotides not matched to a gene: 2. The CDR3 DNA is TGTGCCAGCAAAGGACAGGGGAACACCGGGGAGCTGTTTTTT. This gives the protein CASKGQGNTGELFF. The full variable domain, completed using reference TRBV2 and TRBJ2-2, is EPEVTQTPSHQVTQMGQEVILRCVPISNHLYFYWYRQILGQKVEFLVSFYNNEISEKSEIFDDQFSVERPDGSNFTLKIRSTKLEDSAMYFCASKGQGNTGELFFGEGSRLTVL.

In its sample, this clone was seen once. The CDR3 DNA reads as TGCGCCAGCAGCTTGGGACAGGGGGCGCAGGAGCAGTACTTC. Translated, it gives CASSLGQGAQEQYF. The chain couples TRBV5-1 to TRBJ2-7; 10 bases map to TRBD1. The CDR3 has 14 residues. Germline-derived CDR1 and CDR2 are SGHRS and YFSETQ. Trimming cost V 0 bases and J 7 bases; bases outside gene matches: 4.

A single count supports this clone. The V gene is TRBV6-6, the J gene TRBJ1-4; 9 nucleotides align to TRBD1. The CDR3 sequence is 15 residues long. V shed 5 bases, J shed 8 bases, and the junction held 9 bases outside the gene matches. Per the germline V gene, CDR1 is MNHNY and CDR2 is SVGAGI (reference sequence). As DNA, the CDR3 is TGTGCCAGCAGTAATACAGGGGGCGCTGTCGAAAAACTGTTTTTT. Translation: CASSNTGGAVEKLFF.